This TCR beta chain was sequenced in a study of vaccination effects on CD4 cells after COVID-19. Study as a whole: Cultures used 2 million or so PBMC per well, 9.5 to 10 IU/ml IL-2 and about 10 ug/ml peptides.

Cultured cells yielded isolated CD4+ T cells after approximately nine days. Having tested negative for nucleocapsid antibodies, the vaccine recipients showed no prior SARS-CoV-2 infection. Half the medium was replaced with IL-2 medium on days 3 and 7. With regard to this clone: What it binds is not known.

Clones were read by immunoSEQ multiplex PCR, and TCRdb kept only the in-frame ones, dropping some. Of about 74,000 clones listed, roughly three quarters were seen once; the top ten hold roughly 2%. Overall study findings and caveats: Clones from infection and from vaccination both contracted markedly late after vaccination.

This sequence was found in a human donor who received a COVID-19 vaccine. The starting material was CD4+ T cells from PBMCs cultured without peptide, obtained before COVID-19 vaccination.

The CDR3 here is CASKDRGRISYGYTF. DNA for the CDR3: TGTGCCAGCAAAGACAGGGGGCGAATTTCATATGGCTACACCTTC. The V call is TRBV19, the J call TRBJ1-2, with 10 bases that match TRBD1. V trimming: 9 bases; J trimming: 5 bases; junction bases outside the gene matches: 12. This CDR3 spans 15 amino acids. Germline V lookup: CDR1 LNHDA, CDR2 SQIVND (reference sequence).